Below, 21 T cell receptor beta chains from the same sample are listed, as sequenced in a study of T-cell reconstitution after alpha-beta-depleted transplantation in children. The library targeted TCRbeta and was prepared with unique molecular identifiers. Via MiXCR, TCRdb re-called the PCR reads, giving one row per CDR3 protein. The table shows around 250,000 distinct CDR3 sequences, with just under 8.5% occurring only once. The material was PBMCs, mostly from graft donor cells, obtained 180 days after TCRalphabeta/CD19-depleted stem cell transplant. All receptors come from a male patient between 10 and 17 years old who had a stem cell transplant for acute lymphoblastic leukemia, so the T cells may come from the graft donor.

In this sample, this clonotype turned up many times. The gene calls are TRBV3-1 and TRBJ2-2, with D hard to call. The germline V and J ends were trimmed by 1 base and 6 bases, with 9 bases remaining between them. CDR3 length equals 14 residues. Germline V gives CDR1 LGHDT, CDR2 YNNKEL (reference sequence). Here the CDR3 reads CASSQVGFSGELFF. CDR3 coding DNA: TGTGCCAGCAGCCAAGTGGGTTTTTCCGGGGAGCTGTTTTTT. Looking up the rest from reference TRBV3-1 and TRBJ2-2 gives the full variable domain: DTAVSQTPKYLVTQMGNDKSIKCEQNLGHDTMYWYKQDSKKFLKIMFSYNNKELIINETVPNRFSPKSPDKAHLNLHINSLELGDSAVYFCASSQVGFSGELFFGEGSRLTVL.

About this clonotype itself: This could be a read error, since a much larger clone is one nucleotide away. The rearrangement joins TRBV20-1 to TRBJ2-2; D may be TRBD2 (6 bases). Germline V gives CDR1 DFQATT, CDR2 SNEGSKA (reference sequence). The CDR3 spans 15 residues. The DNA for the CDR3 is TGCAGTGCTATGCCCCTAGCCGCGGGAACCGGGGAGCTGCTTTTT. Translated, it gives CSAMPLAAGTGELLF.

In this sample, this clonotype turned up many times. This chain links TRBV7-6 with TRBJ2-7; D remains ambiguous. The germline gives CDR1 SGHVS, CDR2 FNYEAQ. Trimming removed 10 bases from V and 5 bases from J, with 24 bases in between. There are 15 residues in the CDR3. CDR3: CATTPGVIIIDEQYF. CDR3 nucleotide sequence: TGTGCCACTACTCCTGGGGTGATTATTATAGACGAGCAGTACTTC.

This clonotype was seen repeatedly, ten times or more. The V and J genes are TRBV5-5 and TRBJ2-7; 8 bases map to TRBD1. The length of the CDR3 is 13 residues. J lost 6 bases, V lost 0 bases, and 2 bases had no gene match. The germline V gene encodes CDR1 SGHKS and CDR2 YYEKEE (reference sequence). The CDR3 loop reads CASSLGQGLEQYF. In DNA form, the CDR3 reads TGTGCCAGCAGCTTGGGACAGGGGCTCGAGCAGTACTTC. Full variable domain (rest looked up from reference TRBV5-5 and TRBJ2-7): DAGVTQSPTHLIKTRGQQVTLRCSPISGHKSVSWYQQVLGQGPQFIFQYYEKEERGRGNFPDRFSARQFPNYSSELNVNALLLGDSALYLCASSLGQGLEQYFGPGTRLTVT.

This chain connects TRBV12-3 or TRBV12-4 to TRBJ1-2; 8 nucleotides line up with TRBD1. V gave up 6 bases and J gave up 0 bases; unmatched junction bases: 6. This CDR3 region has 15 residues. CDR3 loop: CASSPTGGANYGYTF. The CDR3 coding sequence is TGTGCCAGCAGCCCTACAGGGGGTGCTAACTATGGCTACACCTTC.

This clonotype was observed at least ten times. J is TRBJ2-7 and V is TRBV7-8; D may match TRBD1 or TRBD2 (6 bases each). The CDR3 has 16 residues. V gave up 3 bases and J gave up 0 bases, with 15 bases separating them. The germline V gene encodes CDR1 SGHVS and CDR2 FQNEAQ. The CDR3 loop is CASSFGVTGASYEQYF. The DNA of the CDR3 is TGTGCCAGCAGCTTCGGAGTCACGGGGGCCTCCTACGAGCAGTACTTC.

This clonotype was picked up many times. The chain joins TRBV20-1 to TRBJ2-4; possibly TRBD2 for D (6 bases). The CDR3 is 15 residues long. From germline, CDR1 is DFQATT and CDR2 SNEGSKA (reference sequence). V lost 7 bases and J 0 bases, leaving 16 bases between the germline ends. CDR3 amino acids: CSGSGTLVAKNIQYF. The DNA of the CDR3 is TGCAGTGGTTCAGGGACTTTGGTAGCCAAAAACATTCAGTACTTC.

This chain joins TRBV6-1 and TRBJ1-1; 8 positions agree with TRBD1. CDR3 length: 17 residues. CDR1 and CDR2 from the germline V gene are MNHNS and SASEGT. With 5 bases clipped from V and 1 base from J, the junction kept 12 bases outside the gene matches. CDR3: CASSPTVLTGANTEAFF. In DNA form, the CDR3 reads TGTGCCAGCAGTCCTACGGTTTTGACAGGGGCGAACACTGAAGCTTTCTTT.

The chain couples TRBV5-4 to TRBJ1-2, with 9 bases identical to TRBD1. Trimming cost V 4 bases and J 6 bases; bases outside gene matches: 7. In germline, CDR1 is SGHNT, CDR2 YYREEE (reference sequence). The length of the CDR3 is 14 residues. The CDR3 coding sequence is TGTGCCAGCAGCCCTAACTGGGACAGGGATGGCTACACCTTC. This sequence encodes CASSPNWDRDGYTF.

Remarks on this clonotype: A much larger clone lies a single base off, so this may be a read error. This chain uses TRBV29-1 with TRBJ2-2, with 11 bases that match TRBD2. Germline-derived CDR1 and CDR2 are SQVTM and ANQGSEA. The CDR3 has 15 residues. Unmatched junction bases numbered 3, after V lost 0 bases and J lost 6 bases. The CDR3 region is CSVEDVLAGAGELFF. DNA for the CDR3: TGCAGCGTTGAAGATGTACTAGCGGGGGCCGGGGAGCTGTTTTTT.

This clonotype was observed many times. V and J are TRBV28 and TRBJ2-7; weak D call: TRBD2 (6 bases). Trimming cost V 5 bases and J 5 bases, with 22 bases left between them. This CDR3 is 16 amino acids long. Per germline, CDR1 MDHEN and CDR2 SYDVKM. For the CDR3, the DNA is TGTGCCAGCAGTCGGTTTAACTCTGTGGGAGGAAACGAGCAGTACTTC. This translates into CASSRFNSVGGNEQYF. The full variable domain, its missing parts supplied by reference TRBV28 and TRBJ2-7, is DVKVTQSSRYLVKRTGEKVFLECVQDMDHENMFWYRQDPGLGLRLIYFSYDVKMKEKGDIPEGYSVSREKKERFSLILESASTNQTSMYLCASSRFNSVGGNEQYFGPGTRLTVT.

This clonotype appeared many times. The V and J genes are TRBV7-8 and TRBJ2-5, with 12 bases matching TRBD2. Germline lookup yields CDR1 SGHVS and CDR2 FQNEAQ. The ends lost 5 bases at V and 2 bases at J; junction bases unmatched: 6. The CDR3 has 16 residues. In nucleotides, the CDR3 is TGTGCCAGCAGCCTAAGACTAGCGGGGGTACAAGAGACCCAGTACTTC. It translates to CASSLRLAGVQETQYF.

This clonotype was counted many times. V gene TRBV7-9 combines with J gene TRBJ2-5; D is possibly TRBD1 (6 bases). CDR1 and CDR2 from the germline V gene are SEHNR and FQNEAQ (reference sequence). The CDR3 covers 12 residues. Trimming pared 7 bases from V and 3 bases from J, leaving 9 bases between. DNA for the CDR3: TGTGCCAGCAAACGGACAGAAGAGACCCAGTACTTC. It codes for CASKRTEETQYF.

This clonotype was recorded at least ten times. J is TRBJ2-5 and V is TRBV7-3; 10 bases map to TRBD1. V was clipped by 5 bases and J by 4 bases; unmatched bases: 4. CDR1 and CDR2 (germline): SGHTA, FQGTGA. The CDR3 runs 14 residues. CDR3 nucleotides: TGTGCCAGCAGCACGACAGGGGGCGGAGAGACCCAGTACTTC. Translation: CASSTTGGGETQYF.

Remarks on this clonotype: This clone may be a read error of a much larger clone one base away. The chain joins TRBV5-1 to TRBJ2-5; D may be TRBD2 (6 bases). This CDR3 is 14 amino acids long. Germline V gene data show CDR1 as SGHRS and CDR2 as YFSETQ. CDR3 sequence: CARSWGEYQETQYF. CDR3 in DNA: TGCGCCAGGAGCTGGGGGGAGTACCAAGAGACCCAGTACTTC.

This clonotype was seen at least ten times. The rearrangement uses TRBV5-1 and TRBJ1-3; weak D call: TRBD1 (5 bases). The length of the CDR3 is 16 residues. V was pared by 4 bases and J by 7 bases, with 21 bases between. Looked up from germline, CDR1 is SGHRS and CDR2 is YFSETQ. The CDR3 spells CASSTPLDTVDNTIYF. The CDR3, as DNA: TGCGCCAGCAGCACACCCCTGGACACGGTGGACAACACCATATATTTT.

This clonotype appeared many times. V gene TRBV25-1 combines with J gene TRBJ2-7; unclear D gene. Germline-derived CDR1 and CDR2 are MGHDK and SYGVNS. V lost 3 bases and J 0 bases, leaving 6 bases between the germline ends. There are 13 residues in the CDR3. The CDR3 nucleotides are TGTGCCAGCAGTGATCGCAACTCCTACGAGCAGTACTTC. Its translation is CASSDRNSYEQYF.

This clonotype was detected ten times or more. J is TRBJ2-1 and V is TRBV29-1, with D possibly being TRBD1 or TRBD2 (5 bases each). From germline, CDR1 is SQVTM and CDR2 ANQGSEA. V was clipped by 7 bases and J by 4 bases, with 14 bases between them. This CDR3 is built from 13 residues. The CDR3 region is CSGYRDHYNEQFF. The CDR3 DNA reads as TGCAGCGGCTACCGGGACCATTACAATGAGCAGTTCTTC.

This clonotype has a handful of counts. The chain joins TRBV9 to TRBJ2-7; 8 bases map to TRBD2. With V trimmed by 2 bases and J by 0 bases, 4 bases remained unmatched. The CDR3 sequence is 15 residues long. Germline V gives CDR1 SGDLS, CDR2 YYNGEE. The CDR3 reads CASSVGGADSYEQYF. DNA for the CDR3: TGTGCCAGCAGCGTCGGGGGGGCAGACTCCTACGAGCAGTACTTC.

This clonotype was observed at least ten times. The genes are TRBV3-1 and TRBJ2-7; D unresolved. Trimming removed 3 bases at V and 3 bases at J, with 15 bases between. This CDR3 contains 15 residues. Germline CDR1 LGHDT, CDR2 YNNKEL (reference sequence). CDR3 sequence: CASSQRQTPNYEQYF. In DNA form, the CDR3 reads TGTGCCAGCAGCCAGAGGCAAACCCCTAACTACGAGCAGTACTTC.

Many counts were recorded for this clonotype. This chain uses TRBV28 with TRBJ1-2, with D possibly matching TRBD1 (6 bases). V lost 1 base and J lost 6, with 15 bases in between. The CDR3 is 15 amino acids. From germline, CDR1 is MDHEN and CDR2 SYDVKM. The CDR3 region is CASSLYSGGRDGYTF. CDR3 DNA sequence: TGTGCCAGCAGTTTATATTCCGGGGGGCGCGATGGCTACACCTTC.